This is a list of T cell receptor beta chains from one sample in a study of patients and donors after allogeneic stem cell transplantation. TCRdb used MiXCR to reprocess the RT-PCR reads, holding one entry per CDR3 protein. The sample holds about a million distinct CDR3 sequences, approximately 18% seen once. The sample consisted of blood, either unsorted or a sorted T cell fraction (not recorded which). Receptors were obtained from a human donor who was either an allogeneic HSCT recipient or a stem cell or donor lymphocyte infusion donor (not recorded which). It is not recorded whose cells these are; they may come from a transplant donor. CDR3s include the opening cysteine and the closing phenylalanine or tryptophan. The D gene is left open where the match is weak. Clone size appears in some rows only: once, few, many, or a class for an expanded clone.

V	D	size	J	DNA	CDR3
TRBV3-1	NA	few	TRBJ2-7	TGTGCCAGCAGCCGAGCGGCGGGCGAGCAGTACTTC	CASSRAAGEQYF
TRBV9	NA	few	TRBJ1-2	TGTGCCAGCAGCGTAGAAGGGTCCCGTTCCCCTGGCTACACCTTC	CASSVEGSRSPGYTF
TRBV7-3	NA	NA	TRBJ2-3	TGTGCCAGCAGCTTCTCGGGGGCTAGGTCAGATACGCAGTATTTT	CASSFSGARSDTQYF
TRBV29-1	NA	many	TRBJ2-1	TGCAGCGTATCGACAGAATCCAATGAGCAGTTCTTC	CSVSTESNEQFF
TRBV7-9	TRBD1	NA	TRBJ1-5	TGTGCCAGCAGTTTCGACAGGGAGTCTCAGCCCCAGCATTTT	CASSFDRESQPQHF
TRBV24-1	TRBD1	many	TRBJ2-3	TGTGCCACCAGTGACGCCGGGACAGGGCCCACAGATACGCAGTATTTT	CATSDAGTGPTDTQYF
TRBV11-2	NA	few	TRBJ2-3	TGTGCCAGCAGCTTGTTCCTTCTGAGGGATGGCACAGATACGCAGTATTTT	CASSLFLLRDGTDTQYF
TRBV2	NA	NA	TRBJ2-7	TGTGCCAGCAGTCCCACCTACTACGAGCAGTACTTC	CASSPTYYEQYF
TRBV6-1	TRBD1	few	TRBJ2-7	TGTGCCAGCAGAGATACCGGGACAGGGGGCTACGAGCAGTACTTC	CASRDTGTGGYEQYF
TRBV10-3	NA	NA	TRBJ1-2	TGTGCCATCAGTGATATGGACGATGGCTACACCTTC	CAISDMDDGYTF
TRBV7-9	NA	few	TRBJ2-5	TGTGCCAGCAGCTTAGGGACCAGACGGAATCAAGAAGAGACCCAGTACTTC	CASSLGTRRNQEETQYF
TRBV12-3/TRBV12-4	NA	few	TRBJ2-7	TGTGCCAGCAGTTTCATGGGGGCTAGTGAGCAGTACTTC	CASSFMGASEQYF
TRBV27	TRBD1	few	TRBJ2-1	TGTGCCAGCAGTTTGGGGACAGGGGGCAGGAATGAGCAGTTCTTC	CASSLGTGGRNEQFF
TRBV11-3	NA	NA	TRBJ2-1	TGTGCCAGCAGCGTAGGAAATGGTGCGGACAATGAGCAGTTCTTC	CASSVGNGADNEQFF
TRBV5-1	TRBD2	few	TRBJ2-1	TGCGCCAGCTCCTTGGGGCGGAGCGGGAGCTACAATGAGCAGTTCTTC	CASSLGRSGSYNEQFF
TRBV9	TRBD2	few	TRBJ2-1	TGTGCCAGCAACATAGCGGGAGTGGGATACAATGAGCAGTTCTTC	CASNIAGVGYNEQFF
TRBV11-2	TRBD2	few	TRBJ2-1	TGTGCCAGCAGCAACAGCGGGGGGGCCTACAATGAGCAGTTCTTC	CASSNSGGAYNEQFF
TRBV15	NA	many	TRBJ1-2	TGTGCCACCAGCAAGGCACAGACGACTTATGGCTACACCTTC	CATSKAQTTYGYTF
TRBV6-5	TRBD2	NA	TRBJ2-7	TGTGCCAGCAGTTACTCGGCTAGCGGGAGGGCCGGGAACGAGCAGTACTTC	CASSYSASGRAGNEQYF
TRBV5-6	NA	NA	TRBJ2-4	TGTGCCAGCAGCCGACCGGAGTTAGCCAAAAACATTCAGTACTTC	CASSRPELAKNIQYF
TRBV7-9	TRBD1	NA	TRBJ1-3	TGTGCCAGCAGCTTAACGGGGACAGTCAGCTCTGGAAACACCATATATTTT	CASSLTGTVSSGNTIYF
TRBV18	TRBD1	NA	TRBJ1-1	TGTGCCAGCTCACCAGACAGGGTGTGGACTGAAGCTTTCTTT	CASSPDRVWTEAFF
TRBV5-1	TRBD1	NA	TRBJ1-6	TGCGCCAGCAGCTACGGGACAGGGAGGCAGAGTTCACCCCTCCACTTT	CASSYGTGRQSSPLHF
TRBV18	NA	NA	TRBJ2-1	TGTGCCAGCCCTCTACCTGGGCAGGGGAGTGAGCAGTTCTTC	CASPLPGQGSEQFF
TRBV11-1	TRBD2	NA	TRBJ2-1	TGTGCCAGCAGCTTAAGGGCGGGACTAGCGGAGAGAGCCTACAATGAGCAGTTCTTC	CASSLRAGLAERAYNEQFF
TRBV20-1	NA	few	TRBJ1-5	TGCAGTGCTAGAGATCTTGTGCCAGGGGCTAGGAACAATCAGCCCCAGCATTTT	CSARDLVPGARNNQPQHF
TRBV6-2/TRBV6-3	NA	NA	TRBJ1-1	TGTGCCAGCAGTTACCCCCGGGGACAAAAGAACACTGAAGCTTTCTTT	CASSYPRGQKNTEAFF
TRBV20-1	TRBD1	many	TRBJ2-7	TGCAGTGCTGGCGGACAGGGAAGTAGGTACGAGCAGTACTTC	CSAGGQGSRYEQYF
TRBV5-1	TRBD1	many	TRBJ2-3	TGTGCCAGCAGTTTAGGGACAGGGGCAGATACGCAGTATTTT	CASSLGTGADTQYF
TRBV4-1	TRBD2	NA	TRBJ2-7	TGCGCCAGCAGCCACGAACTAGCGGGGCACTACGAGCAGTACTTC	CASSHELAGHYEQYF
TRBV5-1	NA	few	TRBJ1-6	TGCGCCAGCAGCTTGGAATTTTCCAATTCACCCCTCCACTTT	CASSLEFSNSPLHF
TRBV20-1	TRBD2	NA	TRBJ2-3	TGCAGTGCTTTAGCGGGGGGGCCTAGCACAGATACGCAGTATTTT	CSALAGGPSTDTQYF
TRBV5-1	TRBD2	NA	TRBJ2-1	TGCGCCAGCAGCGGGACTAGCGGTTTAACGTCCTACAATGAGCAGTTCTTC	CASSGTSGLTSYNEQFF
TRBV12-3/TRBV12-4	TRBD1	many	TRBJ2-2	TGTGCCAGCAGTTTCCGACCCTTTACAGGGGCGAACACCGGGGAGCTGTTTTTT	CASSFRPFTGANTGELFF
TRBV11-3	NA	few	TRBJ2-1	TGTGCCAGCAGCTTATATAGGATGGGGGATGAGCAGTTCTTC	CASSLYRMGDEQFF
TRBV12-3/TRBV12-4	TRBD2	NA	TRBJ2-1	TGTGCCAGCAGTTTACGGAGCGGGAGTCGGTCAAATGAGCAGTTCTTC	CASSLRSGSRSNEQFF
TRBV12-3/TRBV12-4	TRBD2	NA	TRBJ2-1	TGTGCCAGCAGGGGGGGACTAGCGGCATCCTACAATGAGCAGTTCTTC	CASRGGLAASYNEQFF
TRBV7-2	NA	many	TRBJ2-2	TGTGCCAGCAGCCTCGGACTGGGGGAGCTGTTTTTT	CASSLGLGELFF
TRBV4-3	NA	many	TRBJ2-1	TGTGCCAGCAGCCAAGGAGACAATGAGCAGTTCTTC	CASSQGDNEQFF
TRBV19	NA	once	TRBJ1-1	TGTGCCAGTAGTATAGTAGAGAACACTGAAGCTTTCTTT	CASSIVENTEAFF
TRBV12-3/TRBV12-4	TRBD1	NA	TRBJ1-5	TGTGCCAGCAGTTTAAGTCTGGGACAGGGACTACAGCCCCAGCATTTT	CASSLSLGQGLQPQHF
TRBV20-1	TRBD1	NA	TRBJ1-2	TGCAGTGCCCTGGTGTGGGACAGGGGGAACTATGGCTACACCTTC	CSALVWDRGNYGYTF
TRBV21-1	NA	NA	TRBJ1-5	TGTGCCAGCAGCAATCGGAAAGGCCCCCTGGTGAATCAGCCCCAGCATTTT	CASSNRKGPLVNQPQHF
TRBV20-1	NA	few	TRBJ1-2	TGCAGTGCTAGTACGGTGGGGGTGGGCTCAAACTATGGCTACACCTTC	CSASTVGVGSNYGYTF
TRBV7-9	NA	few	TRBJ1-1	TGTGCCAGCACCCTAGGTAGTACTGAAGCTTTCTTT	CASTLGSTEAFF
TRBV4-1	NA	NA	TRBJ1-2	TGCGCCAGCAGCCAAGACGGAGGCGGCGGCTACACCTTC	CASSQDGGGGYTF
TRBV5-1	TRBD1	few	TRBJ1-2	TGCGCCAGCAGCCCTGGGACAGGCCTTTCCCGTGGCTACACCTTC	CASSPGTGLSRGYTF
TRBV7-2	TRBD1	few	TRBJ1-4	TGTGCCAGCAGCTGGGACAGGACGGGTGAAAAACTGTTTTTT	CASSWDRTGEKLFF
TRBV12-3/TRBV12-4	NA	many	TRBJ2-5	TGTGCCAGCAGTTTATCGTCGAAAGGGGGAGAGACCCAGTACTTC	CASSLSSKGGETQYF
TRBV19	NA	NA	TRBJ2-5	TGTGCCAGCCAAGTAGTTTGGCAGAGCCAAGAGACCCAGTACTTC	CASQVVWQSQETQYF
TRBV5-1	TRBD2	few	TRBJ2-3	TGCGCCAGCAGCTTGGCGACGGGACTAGGGTCAGATACGCAGTATTTT	CASSLATGLGSDTQYF
TRBV20-1	TRBD2	many	TRBJ2-1	TGCAGCCCTAGAAGCGGGGCCTACAATGAGCAGTTCTTC	CSPRSGAYNEQFF
TRBV20-1	NA	NA	TRBJ2-5	TGCAGTGCCCTAGTCGGTACGACGTACCAAGAGACCCAGTACTTC	CSALVGTTYQETQYF